This T cell receptor (beta chain) was captured by sequencing in a study of blood T cells in healthy people across ages. This clonotype has a handful of counts. Germline V CDR1 and CDR2: SGHVS, FQNEAQ. V lost 4 bases, J lost 8 bases, and 11 bases lay in between. The length of the CDR3 is 13 residues. Through a sample-barcoded 5' primer and a J-beta primer mix, a second PCR was run for roughly 7 to 12 cycles. From the 5' RACE reads, TCRdb called clonotypes with MiXCR, one entry per CDR3 protein. The data show 500,000 to 550,000 distinct CDR3 sequences, nearly 25% seen once. The sample was also reused in another study, on T cells of mothers and their children.

The sequencing sample was made of blood. The rearrangement links TRBV7-8 to TRBJ1-4; D call uncertain. The TCR comes from a boy between 10 and 17 years old in good health. The CDR3 nucleotides read TGTGCCAGCAGCTCCCTAGGAGGAGAAAAACTGTTTTTT. The encoded protein is CASSSLGGEKLFF.